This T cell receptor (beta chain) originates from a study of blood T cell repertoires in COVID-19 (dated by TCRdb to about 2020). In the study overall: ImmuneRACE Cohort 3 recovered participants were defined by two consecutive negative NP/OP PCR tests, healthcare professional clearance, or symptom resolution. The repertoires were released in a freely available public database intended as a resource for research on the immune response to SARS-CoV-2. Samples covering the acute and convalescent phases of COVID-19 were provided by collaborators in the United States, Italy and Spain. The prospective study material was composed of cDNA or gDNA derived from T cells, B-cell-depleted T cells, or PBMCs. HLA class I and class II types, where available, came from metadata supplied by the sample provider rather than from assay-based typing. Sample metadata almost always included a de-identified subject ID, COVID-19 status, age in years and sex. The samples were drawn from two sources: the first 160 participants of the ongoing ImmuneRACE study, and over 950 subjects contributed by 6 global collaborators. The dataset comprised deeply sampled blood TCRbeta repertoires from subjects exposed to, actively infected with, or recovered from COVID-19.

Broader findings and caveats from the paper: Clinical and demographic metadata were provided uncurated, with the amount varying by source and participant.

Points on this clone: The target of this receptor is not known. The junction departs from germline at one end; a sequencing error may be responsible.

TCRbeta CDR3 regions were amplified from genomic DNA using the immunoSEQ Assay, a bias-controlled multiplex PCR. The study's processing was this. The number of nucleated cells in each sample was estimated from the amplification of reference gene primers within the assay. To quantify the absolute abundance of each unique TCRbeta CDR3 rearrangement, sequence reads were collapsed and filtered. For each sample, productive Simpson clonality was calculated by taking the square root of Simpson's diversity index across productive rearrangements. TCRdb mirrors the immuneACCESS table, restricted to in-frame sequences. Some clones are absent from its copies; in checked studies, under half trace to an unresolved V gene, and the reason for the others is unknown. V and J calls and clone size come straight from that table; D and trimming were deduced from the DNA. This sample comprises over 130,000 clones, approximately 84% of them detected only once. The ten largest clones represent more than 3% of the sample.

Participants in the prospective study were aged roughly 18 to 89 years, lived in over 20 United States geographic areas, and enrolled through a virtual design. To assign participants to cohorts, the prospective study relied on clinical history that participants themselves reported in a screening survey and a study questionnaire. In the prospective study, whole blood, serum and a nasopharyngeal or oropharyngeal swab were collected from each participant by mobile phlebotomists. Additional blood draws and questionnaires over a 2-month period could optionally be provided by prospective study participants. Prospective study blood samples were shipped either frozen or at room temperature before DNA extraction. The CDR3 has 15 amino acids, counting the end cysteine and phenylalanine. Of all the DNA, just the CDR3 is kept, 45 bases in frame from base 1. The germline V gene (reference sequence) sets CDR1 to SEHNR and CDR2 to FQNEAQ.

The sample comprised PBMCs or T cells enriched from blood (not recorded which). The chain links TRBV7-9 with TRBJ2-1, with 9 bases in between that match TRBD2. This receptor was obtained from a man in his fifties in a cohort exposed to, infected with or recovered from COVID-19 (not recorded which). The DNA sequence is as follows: TGTGCCAGCAGCCTAGCGGGACATGACTACAATGAGCAGTTCTTC. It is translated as CASSLAGHDYNEQFF.